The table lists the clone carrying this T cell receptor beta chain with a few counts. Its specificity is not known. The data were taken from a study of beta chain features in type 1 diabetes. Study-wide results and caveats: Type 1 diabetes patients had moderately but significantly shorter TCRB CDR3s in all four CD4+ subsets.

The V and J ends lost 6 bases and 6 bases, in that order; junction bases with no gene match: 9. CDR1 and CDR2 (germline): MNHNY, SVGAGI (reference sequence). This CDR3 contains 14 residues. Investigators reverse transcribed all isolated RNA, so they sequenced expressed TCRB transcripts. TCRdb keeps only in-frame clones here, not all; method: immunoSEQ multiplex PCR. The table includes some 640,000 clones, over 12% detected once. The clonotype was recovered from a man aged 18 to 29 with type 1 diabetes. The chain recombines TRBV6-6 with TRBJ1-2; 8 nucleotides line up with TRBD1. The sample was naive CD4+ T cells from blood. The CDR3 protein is CASSPDRVGHGYTF. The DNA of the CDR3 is TGTGCCAGCAGCCCGGACAGGGTAGGGCATGGCTACACCTTC.